One and the same sample provided the 11 T cell receptor beta chains below, sequenced in a study of blood T cell repertoires in COVID-19 (dated by TCRdb to the early 2020s). Library preparation was by the immunoSEQ multiplex PCR assay. TCRdb took this table from immuneACCESS and kept in-frame rearrangements with V and J called. Such tables lack part of the clones; where checked against another copy, unresolved V genes explain under half of the gap, and the rest is unexplained. The sample profile shows tens of thousands of clones; 70% to 90% of them were found once. Approximately 3% of the sample is taken by the ten largest. Input material: peripheral blood. The receptors derive from a woman of 80 years or more with COVID-19, enrolled during active disease.

This rearrangement joins TRBV5-1 to TRBJ2-7, with 9 nucleotides matching TRBD1. Trimming at V came to 0 bases and at J to 5 bases, leaving 9 bases not matched to a gene. Looked up from germline, CDR1 is SGHRS and CDR2 is YFSETQ. This CDR3 comprises 16 residues. CDR3 sequence (DNA): TGCGCCAGCAGCTTGGGGGTCGGGACAGGGTTCGACGAGCAGTACTTC. Its translation: CASSLGVGTGFDEQYF.

CDR3 loop: CATSRDGREPTYEQYF. The CDR3 region has the DNA TGTGCCACCAGCAGAGATGGGCGGGAGCCTACCTACGAGCAGTACTTC. The rearrangement links TRBV15 to TRBJ2-7; 7 bases agree with TRBD2. CDR1 is LNHNV, CDR2 YYDKDF, per germline (reference sequence). This CDR3 has 16 amino acids. V was clipped by 0 bases and J by 2 bases; unmatched bases: 7.

The V gene is TRBV19, the J gene TRBJ2-1, with TRBD2 matching over 8 bases. V shed 4 bases and J 9 bases; nucleotides not matched to a gene: 8. In germline, CDR1 is LNHDA, CDR2 SQIVND (reference sequence). The CDR3 length is 14 residues. The CDR3 sequence is CASSTGLVGGEQFF. CDR3 nucleotides: TGTGCCAGTAGTACGGGACTAGTGGGAGGTGAGCAGTTCTTC.

The chain couples TRBV30 to TRBJ2-7; perhaps TRBD1 as D (7 bases). The CDR3 totals 16 residues. From germline, CDR1 is GTSNPN and CDR2 SVGIG (reference sequence). Between the trimmed V and J ends, which lost 0 bases and 3 bases, there was a span of 18 bases. The CDR3 DNA reads as TGTGCCTGGAGTGTACGTACTGGGACAGCGGGCTACGAGCAGTACTTC. It yields the protein CAWSVRTGTAGYEQYF. Looking up the rest from reference TRBV30 and TRBJ2-7 gives the full variable domain: SQTIHQWPATLVQPVGSPLSLECTVEGTSNPNLYWYRQAAGRGLQLLFYSVGIGQISSEVPQNLSASRPQDRQFILSSKKLLLSDSGFYLCAWSVRTGTAGYEQYFGPGTRLTVT.

This chain joins TRBV3-1 (or the pseudogene TRBV3-2) and TRBJ2-7, with 11 bases aligning to TRBD1. The germline V gene encodes CDR1 LGHDT and CDR2 YNNKEL (reference sequence). This CDR3 contains 15 residues. Losses at the gene ends were 4 bases for V and 7 bases for J; bases not matched to a gene: 9. The DNA of the CDR3 is TGTGCCAGCAGCCGGACGGGACAGGGGGTTTGGGAGCAGTACTTC. It encodes CASSRTGQGVWEQYF.

Here the CDR3 DNA reads TGTGCCAGCTCACCAAGAATGGGACAAGGTGCCTACACCTTC. Protein sequence: CASSPRMGQGAYTF. The chain recombines TRBV18 with TRBJ1-2, with D perhaps matching TRBD1 (6 bases). V was cut by 2 bases and J by 10 bases, with 17 bases left in between. The CDR3 contains 14 residues. From germline, CDR1 is KGHSH and CDR2 LQKENI.

CDR3 sequence: CASSLGLAGGGEQFF. The CDR3 DNA reads as TGCGCCAGCAGCTTAGGACTAGCGGGAGGGGGTGAGCAGTTCTTC. The chain carries TRBV5-1 and TRBJ2-1; 15 bases match TRBD2. J was trimmed by 9 bases and V by 2 bases; bases with no gene match: 3. Germline CDR1 SGHRS, CDR2 YFSETQ. This CDR3 is built from 15 residues. Full variable domain (rest looked up from reference TRBV5-1 and TRBJ2-1): KAGVTQTPRYLIKTRGQQVTLSCSPISGHRSVSWYQQTPGQGLQFLFEYFSETQRNKGNFPGRFSGRQFSNSRSEMNVSTLELGDSALYLCASSLGLAGGGEQFFGPGTRLTVL.

The rearrangement joins TRBV5-1 to TRBJ2-2; TRBD2 matches 11 bases. V gave up 4 bases and J gave up 1 base; unmatched junction bases: 3. This CDR3 contains 16 residues. Germline assignment: CDR1 SGHRS and CDR2 YFSETQ. In DNA, the CDR3 is TGCGCCAGCAGCGGAGGACTAGCGGGGAACACCGGGGAGCTGTTTTTT. This translates into CASSGGLAGNTGELFF.

This chain joins TRBV3-1 (or the pseudogene TRBV3-2) and TRBJ2-7; 12 bases fit TRBD1. Unmatched junction bases numbered 15, after V lost 4 bases and J lost 2 bases. CDR1 LGHDT and CDR2 YNNKEL come from the germline V gene (reference sequence). The CDR3 sequence is 19 residues long. The CDR3 reads CASSPGLGQGAPRAYEQYF. The CDR3 DNA is TGTGCCAGCAGCCCCGGATTGGGACAGGGGGCGCCGAGAGCCTACGAGCAGTACTTC.

V usage is TRBV7-3 and J usage is TRBJ1-3; D unclear. V was pared by 6 bases and J by 0 bases, with 12 bases between. There are 15 residues in the CDR3. From germline, CDR1 is SGHTA and CDR2 FQGTGA. CDR3: CASSLAEISGNTIYF. Written as DNA, the CDR3 is TGTGCCAGCAGTCTAGCAGAGATCTCTGGAAACACCATATATTTT.

The chain is built from TRBV27 and TRBJ2-2, with a tentative D call TRBD2 (6 bases). The germline V gene has CDR1 MNHEY and CDR2 SMNVEV (reference sequence). The V end was cut by 6 bases, the J end by 7 bases, with 15 bases between. CDR3 length: 14 residues. CDR3 nucleotide sequence: TGTGCCAGCAGCCTCGCCGGAGGGATCGGGGAGCTGTTTTTT. As protein: CASSLAGGIGELFF.